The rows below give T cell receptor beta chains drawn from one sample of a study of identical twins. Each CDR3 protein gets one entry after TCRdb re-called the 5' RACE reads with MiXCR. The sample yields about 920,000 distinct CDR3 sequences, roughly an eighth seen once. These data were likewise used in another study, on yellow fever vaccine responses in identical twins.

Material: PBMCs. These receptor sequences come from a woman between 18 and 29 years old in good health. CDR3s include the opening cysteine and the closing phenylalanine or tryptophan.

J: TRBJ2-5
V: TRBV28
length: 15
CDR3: CASSSQTGPRETQYF

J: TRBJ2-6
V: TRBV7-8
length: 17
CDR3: CASSLTRGGAGANVLTF

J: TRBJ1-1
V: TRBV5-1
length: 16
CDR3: CASSIRRGRGLTEAFF

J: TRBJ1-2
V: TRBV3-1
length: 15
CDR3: CASSLLTQGVGGYTF

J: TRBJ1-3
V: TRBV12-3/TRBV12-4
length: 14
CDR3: CASLLGSSGNTIYF

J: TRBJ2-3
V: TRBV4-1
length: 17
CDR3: CASSQDPLAGAADTQYF

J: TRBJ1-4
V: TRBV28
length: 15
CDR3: CASSNPGQGREKLFF

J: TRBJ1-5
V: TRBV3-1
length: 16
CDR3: CASSPGALLDQGAQHF

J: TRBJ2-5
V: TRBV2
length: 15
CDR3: CASTPEQGLGETQYF

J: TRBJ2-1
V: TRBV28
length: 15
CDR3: CASSFQGGLRNEQFF

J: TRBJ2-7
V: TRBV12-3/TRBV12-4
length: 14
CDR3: CASSLYGFSYEQYF